The rows below give T cell receptor beta chains drawn from one sample of a study of technical replicates of blood from a handful of donors. The protocol was immunoSEQ multiplex PCR, while the TCRdb copy is restricted to in-frame clones and leaves out a portion. The top ten hold about 3.9% of the sample, which has about 48,000 clones, roughly nine tenths seen once. The specimen sequenced was PBMCs. The receptors were sampled from a human donor in good health. Some clones in this sample may be carry-over from other donors' samples. Each CDR3 is given with its conserved first and last residue. D genes are given only for firm matches. Part of the rows lack a size; the others show once, few, many or a class for expanded clones.

v_call	d_call	clone_size	j_call	cdr3_nt	cdr3_aa
TRBV12-5	TRBD2	.	TRBJ2-7	TGTGCTAGTGGCACCGGGACTACCTACGAGCAGTACTTC	CASGTGTTYEQYF
TRBV7-2	TRBD1	.	TRBJ1-2	TGTGCCAGCAGCGATCTAAAGGGGGCCAGAGGGATGGGCTACACCTTC	CASSDLKGARGMGYTF
TRBV7-3	TRBD2	.	TRBJ2-7	TGTGCCAGCAGCTCCGTTAGCCTAGCGGGAGGGAACGAGCAGTACTTC	CASSSVSLAGGNEQYF
TRBV6-5	.	once	TRBJ2-3	TGTGCCAGCAGATACTCTAGCGACCTCACAGATACGCAGTATTTT	CASRYSSDLTDTQYF
TRBV6-5	TRBD2	.	TRBJ2-5	TGTGCCAGCAGTTTACTAGCGGGACCGGAGGAGACCCAGTACTTC	CASSLLAGPEETQYF
TRBV2	TRBD2	.	TRBJ2-7	TGTGCCAGCAAGCGGGGGGCAGAAGAGCAGTACTTC	CASKRGAEEQYF
TRBV5-4	TRBD2	.	TRBJ2-3	TGTGCCAGCAGCTTGGGGTCTAGCGGGGGGGCGGGCACAGATACGCAGTATTTT	CASSLGSSGGAGTDTQYF
TRBV6-6	.	.	TRBJ2-1	TGTGCCAGCAGTACCGATAGTGAGCAGTTCTTC	CASSTDSEQFF
TRBV9	TRBD1	once	TRBJ1-4	TGTGCCAGCAGCAGGGGACAGAGCGCAACTAATGAAAAACTGTTTTTT	CASSRGQSATNEKLFF
TRBV18	.	.	TRBJ2-5	TGTGCCAGCTCACCAGGCAGACTCCAAGAGACCCAGTACTTC	CASSPGRLQETQYF